Listed below are T cell receptor beta chains from one sample, sequenced in a study of blood T cell repertoires in COVID-19. TCRdb's table, derived via immunoSEQ multiplex PCR, lists solely in-frame clones and lacks some. The sample holds roughly 250,000 clones, around 89% seen once. What was sequenced was PBMCs or T cells enriched from blood (not recorded which). These TCRs come from a man aged 40-49 years who had recovered from COVID-19. Each CDR3 is given with its conserved first and last residue. The order of the fields is J gene, clone size, D gene, V gene, CDR3 DNA, CDR3 protein. A D gene is named only where the DNA matches it firmly. Only some rows state a clone size, as once, few, many or a class for expanded clones.

>TRBJ2-7|.|.|TRBV2
TGTGCCAGCACGGAGAGATACGAGCAGTACTTC
CASTERYEQYF
>TRBJ2-4|.|TRBD2|TRBV2
TGTGCCAGCAGTAGCCGGGGGGGCCCGAGGATATTGAACATTCAGTACTTC
CASSSRGGPRILNIQYF
>TRBJ2-3|.|.|TRBV29-1
TGCAGCGTTAGGGGGATTTCCCGCACAGATACGCAGTATTTT
CSVRGISRTDTQYF
>TRBJ1-2|.|.|TRBV28
TGTGCCAGCAGCCGTCCGACAGGCAATATCTATGGCTACACCTTC
CASSRPTGNIYGYTF
>TRBJ2-5|few|.|TRBV19
TGTGCCAGTAGTATTTCTACCGGGGTACCGGAGACCCAGTACTTC
CASSISTGVPETQYF
>TRBJ2-1|.|.|TRBV4-3
TGCGCCAGCAGCCAGGACTTCAGGCGGGCGACGAGTGAGCAGTTCTTC
CASSQDFRRATSEQFF
>TRBJ1-2|.|.|TRBV5-1
TGCGCCAGCAGCTTGGCCCCGGAGATGATTAACTATGGCTACACCTTC
CASSLAPEMINYGYTF
>TRBJ1-2|.|.|TRBV5-1
TGCGCCAGCAGCCCTCCGGGACAAGTCTATGGCTACACCTTC
CASSPPGQVYGYTF
>TRBJ1-6|.|.|TRBV7-2
TGTGCCAGCAGCTTAGGAGGGAGCTCCTATAATTCACCCCTCCACTTT
CASSLGGSSYNSPLHF
>TRBJ1-1|.|.|TRBV19
TGTGCCAGTAGGTTTAGTAGGAACACTGAAGCTTTCTTT
CASRFSRNTEAFF
>TRBJ1-1|.|TRBD1|TRBV6-5
TGTGCCAGCAGTTACTCGCAGGGGGCAATCACTGAAGCTTTCTTT
CASSYSQGAITEAFF
>TRBJ1-5|.|TRBD1|TRBV7-2
TGTGCCAGCAGCCCAGGGGGCCAGGGTCTGGATAGCAATCAGCCCCAGCATTTT
CASSPGGQGLDSNQPQHF
>TRBJ2-1|many|.|TRBV15
TGTGCCACCAGCAGAGATATCGCAGGGGGACTTCACAATGAGCAGTTCTTC
CATSRDIAGGLHNEQFF
>TRBJ2-6|.|.|TRBV5-1
TGCGCCAGCAGCTTGGGATTTGCAGGGGGGTCGGCTGGGGCCAACGTCCTGACTTTC
CASSLGFAGGSAGANVLTF
>TRBJ2-5|.|.|TRBV15
TGTGCCACCAGCAGAGGACTAGAAGAGACCCAGTACTTC
CATSRGLEETQYF
>TRBJ1-1|.|.|TRBV7-2
TGTGCCAGCAGCTTACGCGAAAACACTGAAGCTTTCTTT
CASSLRENTEAFF
>TRBJ1-2|.|.|TRBV7-9
TGTGCCAGCAGCTTCTTATCCTCGGATGGCTACACCTTC
CASSFLSSDGYTF
>TRBJ1-6|once|.|TRBV19
TGTGCCAGTAACGTGGACAGCGTAAATTCACCCCTCCACTTT
CASNVDSVNSPLHF
>TRBJ2-5|.|TRBD2|TRBV18
TGTGCCAGCTCACTAGCGGGAGGAGATAGGAAGACCCAGTACTTC
CASSLAGGDRKTQYF
>TRBJ1-5|.|.|TRBV11-2
TGTGCCAGCAGCTTAGTATCGGGACTTCGGAATCAGCCCCAGCATTTT
CASSLVSGLRNQPQHF
>TRBJ1-2|.|.|TRBV3-1/TRBV3-2
TGTGCCAGCACTCGACTGAGCTCAAACTATGGCTACACCTTC
CASTRLSSNYGYTF
>TRBJ2-7|.|TRBD1|TRBV3-1/TRBV3-2
TGTGCCAGCAGCCAATCGTATCCGGGACAGGGTTTCTCCTACGAGCAGTACTTC
CASSQSYPGQGFSYEQYF
>TRBJ2-7|few|TRBD1|TRBV6-5
TGTGCCAGCATTCGGACAGGGACTTCCTACGAGCAGTACTTC
CASIRTGTSYEQYF
>TRBJ1-2|.|TRBD1|TRBV18
TGTGCCAGCTCACCCTACGGACAGGGGGCCCCATCGTATGGCTACACCTTC
CASSPYGQGAPSYGYTF
>TRBJ2-1|.|.|TRBV6-6
TGTGCCAGCAGCAAAGCTAGGCGGAGCTCCTACAATGAGCAGTTCTTC
CASSKARRSSYNEQFF
>TRBJ2-1|.|TRBD2|TRBV12-3/TRBV12-4
TGTGCCAGCAGTTTCCAGCGGGAGTTGTTCTTC
CASSFQRELFF
>TRBJ1-1|.|.|TRBV9
TGTGCCAGCAGCCCCTCAAACCGGAGGAATGAAGCTTTCTTT
CASSPSNRRNEAFF
>TRBJ2-5|.|TRBD2|TRBV7-2
TGTGCCAGCAGCTTATACCCACGCGCGGGAGTAAAAGGGGAGACCCAGTACTTC
CASSLYPRAGVKGETQYF
>TRBJ2-3|few|TRBD2|TRBV27
TGTGCCAGCAGTTTGACTAGCGGGAGGGGTATAGATACGCAGTATTTT
CASSLTSGRGIDTQYF
>TRBJ2-2|once|.|TRBV5-8
TGTGCCAGCAGCTTGTTTGTTTTGCGGGAGAACACCGGGGAGCTGTTTTTT
CASSLFVLRENTGELFF
>TRBJ2-5|.|.|TRBV5-1
TGCGCCAGCAGCTTGGTGCGCAGGCCCCAAGAGACCCAGTACTTC
CASSLVRRPQETQYF
>TRBJ2-1|.|.|TRBV2
TGTGCCAGCAGTCTAGGCGGCAATGAGCAGTTCTTC
CASSLGGNEQFF
>TRBJ2-7|.|TRBD2|TRBV18
TGTGCCAGCTCACCAAGCGGGGAGAGCTCCTACGAGCAGTACTTC
CASSPSGESSYEQYF
>TRBJ1-1|.|.|TRBV16
TGTGCCAGCGGAGCAGTGAACACTGAAGCTTTCTTT
CASGAVNTEAFF
>TRBJ1-5|.|.|TRBV7-9
TGTGCCAGCACCGATACAGGGAGCAATCAGCCCCAGCATTTT
CASTDTGSNQPQHF
>TRBJ2-5|.|.|TRBV27
TGTGCCAGCCGCCTCAGGGCCGGAGGGGAGACCCAGTACTTC
CASRLRAGGETQYF
>TRBJ2-3|.|TRBD1|TRBV5-1
TGCGCCAGCAGCTTGGACGGGACAGGGAAGGGGGATACGCAGTATTTT
CASSLDGTGKGDTQYF
>TRBJ2-7|.|.|TRBV20-1
TGCAGTGCTATAGGGAGGTACGAGCAGTACTTC
CSAIGRYEQYF
>TRBJ1-6|.|TRBD1|TRBV10-2
TGCGCCAGCAGTGGGGGACAGCGTGAGTATTCACCCCTCCACTTT
CASSGGQREYSPLHF
>TRBJ1-2|.|.|TRBV19
TGTGCCAGTAGTATTCGGCCGGGGGTTGACTATGGCTACACCTTC
CASSIRPGVDYGYTF
>TRBJ2-1|.|.|TRBV7-9
TGTGCCAGCAGCTTAGCGAGGGAGCGAGCCTACAATGAGCAGTTCTTC
CASSLARERAYNEQFF
>TRBJ1-5|.|TRBD1|TRBV6-5
TGTGCCAGCACACCGGGGACAGGGGGCCGTCAGCCCCAGCATTTT
CASTPGTGGRQPQHF
>TRBJ1-1|.|.|TRBV6-5
TGTGCCACCCGGGAGGTCCCGAACACTGAAGCTTTCTTT
CATREVPNTEAFF
>TRBJ1-4|.|TRBD1|TRBV5-1
TGCGCCAGCAGCTACGGGGACAGGGAAAATGAAAAACTGTTTTTT
CASSYGDRENEKLFF
>TRBJ1-1|.|TRBD1|TRBV5-1
TGCGCCAGCAGCTGGGATACAGGGGGCACTGAAGCTTTCTTT
CASSWDTGGTEAFF
>TRBJ2-1|once|TRBD2|TRBV11-2
TGTGCCAGCAGCTTAGATTCGGTAGCGGGGGGGGTTGAGCAGTTCTTC
CASSLDSVAGGVEQFF
>TRBJ2-1|.|.|TRBV5-1
TGCGCCAGCAGCTTGACACCTTACAATGAGCAGTTCTTC
CASSLTPYNEQFF